One sample yielded the 32 T cell receptor beta chains listed below, sequenced in a study of blood T cells in healthy people across ages (dated by TCRdb to between 2014 and 2017). The receptor library was made with 5' RACE. Sequencing was carried out with an Illumina HiSeq 2500. The second PCR ran for roughly 7 to 12 cycles and used a J-beta primer mix along with a sample-barcoded 5' primer. TCRdb reran the public reads through fastp at Q25 and MiXCR, keeping productive beta chains. Every CDR3 protein is listed once, alongside the most common genes and DNA of its rows. Across this sample there are 1.5 million to 2 million distinct CDR3 sequences, with 28% seen only once. The ten largest clonotypes hold approximately 7.7% of the sample. The specimen was blood. All receptors come from a young woman in good health.

The V and J genes are TRBV3-1 and TRBJ1-1, with unresolved D. This CDR3 is built from 14 residues. Trimming cost V 2 bases and J 3 bases, with 10 bases left between them. Germline V CDR1 and CDR2: LGHDT, YNNKEL (reference sequence). The CDR3 region is CASSQRAGHTEAFF. Written as DNA, the CDR3 is TGTGCCAGCAGCCAACGAGCGGGCCACACTGAAGCTTTCTTT.

There are a few counts of this clonotype. V and J are TRBV7-2 and TRBJ2-1; D unresolved. CDR3 length: 13 residues. CDR1 SGHTA and CDR2 FQGNSA come from the germline V gene. V gave up 1 base and J gave up 6 bases, with 7 bases separating them. The chain's CDR3 is CASSLGPFNEQFF. The CDR3 DNA follows: TGTGCCAGCAGCTTAGGGCCATTCAATGAGCAGTTCTTC.

Comments on this clonotype: Because the CDR3 is missing its conserved closing phenylalanine or tryptophan, this is likely a read error. The V and J genes are TRBV2 and TRBJ2-5; D could derive from TRBD1 or TRBD2 (6 bases each). V lost 7 bases, J lost 5 bases, and 20 bases lay in between. The CDR3 runs to 15 residues. Germline assignment: CDR1 SNHLY and CDR2 FYNNEI. The DNA of the CDR3 is TGTGCCAGCACGTCGGGAGACAGGTCTGGGGAGACCCAGTACCTC. It codes for CASTSGDRSGETQYL.

This clonotype was counted only a few times. This rearrangement joins TRBV20-1 to TRBJ2-3; TRBD2 is a possible D gene (5 bases). Per the germline V gene, CDR1 is DFQATT and CDR2 is SNEGSKA (reference sequence). The CDR3 is 13 amino acids. Trimming pared 6 bases from V and 1 base from J, leaving 11 bases between. The CDR3 here is CSAGEGGTDTQYF. CDR3 DNA sequence: TGCAGTGCCGGCGAGGGTGGCACAGATACGCAGTATTTT.

This clonotype was counted between two and nine times. The chain links TRBV9 to TRBJ2-1, with D unclear. Trimming removed 2 bases from V and 5 bases from J, with 5 bases in between. The CDR3 has 12 amino acids. CDR1 and CDR2 from the germline V gene are SGDLS and YYNGEE. The CDR3, as DNA: TGTGCCAGCAGCGTCAATCACAATGAGCAGTTCTTC. It encodes CASSVNHNEQFF.

V usage is TRBV4-1 and J usage is TRBJ2-7, with 11 positions matching TRBD2. The trim removed 4 bases at V and 4 bases at J, leaving 15 bases unmatched. The germline V gene has CDR1 MGHRA and CDR2 YSYEKL. The CDR3 length is 18 residues. CDR3 sequence: CASSPPPLAGAPGYEQYF. DNA of the CDR3: TGCGCCAGCAGCCCCCCCCCACTAGCGGGGGCCCCGGGGTACGAGCAGTACTTC.

This clonotype was found a few times. This sequence joins TRBV5-1 and TRBJ2-5, with D hard to call. The J call is doubtful: the DNA matches TRBJ2-7 better. The CDR3 extends over 14 amino acids. Germline V gene sequence: CDR1 SGHRS, CDR2 YFSETQ. CDR3 nucleotides: TGCGCCAGCGAAGGGTACCCCCCCTACAACGAGCAGTACTTC. Encoded protein: CASEGYPPYNEQYF.

The chain has TRBV20-1 and TRBJ2-4; TRBD1 aligns across 12 bases. The DNA end favors TRBJ2-7, so the J call may be wrong. Germline loops: CDR1 DFQATT, CDR2 SNEGSKA (reference sequence). This CDR3 has 15 amino acids. For the CDR3, the DNA is TGCAGTGCTAGGACCGGGACAGGGGGCCCCTACGAGCAGTACTTC. Translated, it gives CSARTGTGGPYEQYF.

V gene TRBV28 combines with J gene TRBJ2-7, with TRBD1 identical over 7 bases. V lost 4 bases to trimming and J lost 2 bases; unmatched junction nucleotides: 8. CDR1 and CDR2 from the germline V gene are MDHEN and SYDVKM. The CDR3 spans 15 residues. The CDR3 nucleotides read TGTGCCAGCAGTTCAACAGGGGATACAACCTACGAGCAGTACTTC. Protein: CASSSTGDTTYEQYF.

This clonotype was picked up many times. The chain carries TRBV5-6 and TRBJ2-3, with TRBD1 as a possible D gene (5 bases). V was trimmed by 6 bases and J by 1 base, leaving 9 bases between them. Germline V CDR1 and CDR2: SGHDT, YYEEEE. The CDR3 is made up of 13 amino acids. The CDR3: CASTQQGTDTQYF. CDR3 DNA: TGTGCCAGCACCCAACAGGGCACAGATACGCAGTATTTT.

This clonotype was found many times. The V call is TRBV12-3 or TRBV12-4, the J call TRBJ1-2, with 8 bases fitting TRBD1. After removal of 8 bases from V and 4 bases from J, the junction contained 6 bases not matched to a gene. CDR3 length: 13 amino acids. In DNA, the CDR3 is TGTGCCAGCGGCGGACAGGGATTCTATGGCTACACCTTC. Amino acid sequence: CASGGQGFYGYTF.

The sample holds one count of this clonotype. The rearrangement joins TRBV12-3 or TRBV12-4 to TRBJ1-4; tentative D call: TRBD1 (6 bases). CDR3 length equals 15 residues. Trimming shortened V by 6 bases and J by 8 bases, and 19 bases separated the two germline ends. DNA for the CDR3: TGTGCCAGCAGCCCCGCGGGACACCGGACCGAAAAACTGTTTTTT. As protein: CASSPAGHRTEKLFF.

The genes are TRBV2 and TRBJ1-6; D uncertain. The CDR3 is 15 amino acids. Trimming left V 5 bases short and J 6 bases short, with 14 bases between. From germline, CDR1 is SNHLY and CDR2 FYNNEI. The CDR3 loop reads CASSLDVEGNSPLHF. The DNA of the CDR3 is TGTGCCAGCAGTCTAGACGTGGAGGGTAATTCACCCCTCCACTTT. The variable domain in full, completed from reference TRBV2 and TRBJ1-6, reads EPEVTQTPSHQVTQMGQEVILRCVPISNHLYFYWYRQILGQKVEFLVSFYNNEISEKSEIFDDQFSVERPDGSNFTLKIRSTKLEDSAMYFCASSLDVEGNSPLHFGNGTRLTVT.

The rearrangement links TRBV6-5 to TRBJ2-4, with 7 bases identical to TRBD2. The CDR3 extends over 15 amino acids. The V gene end was trimmed by 0 bases and the J gene end by 15 bases; junction bases not matched to a gene: 14. Germline CDR1 is MNHEY and CDR2 is SVGAGI. The CDR3 here is CASSYSRGSIGERYF. In nucleotides, the CDR3 is TGTGCCAGCAGTTACTCTCGCGGGAGTATAGGAGAGCGGTACTTC.

Concerning this clonotype itself: Germline and junction disagree at one end, which may indicate a read error. The rearrangement joins TRBV12-3 or TRBV12-4 to TRBJ2-3; 10 nucleotides align to TRBD2. The CDR3 sequence is 18 residues long. The CDR3 reads CASSLLAGVPLRTDTEYF. As DNA, the CDR3 is TGTGCCAGCAGTTTACTAGCGGGGGTTCCTTTGAGGACAGATACGGAGTATTTT.

The chain couples TRBV3-1 to TRBJ2-1, with 9 bases fitting TRBD2. Losses at the gene ends were 2 bases for V and 3 bases for J; bases not matched to a gene: 2. Germline V gives CDR1 LGHDT, CDR2 YNNKEL (reference sequence). The CDR3 runs to 15 residues. The CDR3 is CASSQIAGVYNEQFF. CDR3 nucleotide sequence: TGTGCCAGCAGCCAAATAGCGGGGGTCTACAATGAGCAGTTCTTC.

In its sample, this clonotype was seen a few times. The CDR3 loop is CASSLFRGRKSNGANVLTF. The CDR3 DNA reads as TGTGCCAGCAGCTTGTTCCGGGGGCGAAAGTCTAACGGGGCCAACGTCCTGACTTTC. The chain is built from TRBV5-6 and TRBJ2-6; D assignment may be TRBD1 or TRBD2 (6 bases each). Trimming stripped 1 base from V and 4 bases from J, with 21 bases between. Germline loops: CDR1 SGHDT, CDR2 YYEEEE. The CDR3 sequence is 19 residues long.

This clonotype was found many times. The chain employs TRBV10-3 and TRBJ2-5; D is perhaps TRBD2 (5 bases). From germline, CDR1 is ENHRY and CDR2 SYGVKD. The V and J ends lost 4 bases and 1 base respectively, with 7 bases between them. This CDR3 contains 13 residues. This CDR3 is CAISGEGQETQYF. In DNA, the CDR3 is TGTGCCATCAGTGGTGAGGGCCAAGAGACCCAGTACTTC.

This clonotype was observed many times. CDR3 bases: TGTGCCAGCAGTCCAGCCCCTAACTATGGCTACACCTTC. Its translation: CASSPAPNYGYTF. The rearrangement links TRBV6-5 to TRBJ1-2; no clear D gene. V shed 5 bases and J shed 0 bases, with 7 bases lying between them. This CDR3 is built from 13 residues. Germline V gives CDR1 MNHEY, CDR2 SVGAGI.

The chain has TRBV5-1 and TRBJ2-1, with 7 bases that match TRBD1. This CDR3 is 15 amino acids long. Trimming at V came to 5 bases and at J to 8 bases, leaving 13 bases not matched to a gene. Germline CDR1 and CDR2: SGHRS and YFSETQ. In DNA, the CDR3 is TGCGCCAGCAGTCAAACGGGACAGACTATCGATGAGCAGTTCTTC. Protein sequence: CASSQTGQTIDEQFF.

For this clonotype: The junction shows a germline mismatch at one end, possibly a read error. The chain recombines TRBV6-1 with TRBJ2-1; D is uncertain. This CDR3 has 14 amino acids. The germline V gene has CDR1 MNHNS and CDR2 SASEGT. The CDR3 region has the DNA TGTGCCAGCAGTGAAATAACTGGCTACAATGGGCAGTTCTTC. This gives the protein CASSEITGYNGQFF.

The rearrangement uses TRBV12-3 or TRBV12-4 and TRBJ2-7; 7 positions match TRBD2. V shed 0 bases, J shed 4 bases, and the junction held 9 bases outside the gene matches. This CDR3 contains 16 residues. The CDR3 loop is CASSLAGAGSSYEQYF. Written as DNA, the CDR3 is TGTGCCAGCAGTTTAGCGGGAGCGGGAAGTTCTTACGAGCAGTACTTC.

CDR3 nucleotides: TGTGCCAGCAGCTTAAGGCAAAAGAGCTCCTACAATGAGCAGTTCTTC. Protein product: CASSLRQKSSYNEQFF. The chain uses TRBV7-3 and TRBJ2-1; D is ambiguous. The CDR3 has 16 amino acids. Germline CDR1 SGHTA, CDR2 FQGTGA. The V and J ends lost 1 base and 0 bases respectively, with 10 bases between them.

This clonotype has a count of ten or more. The J gene is TRBJ1-2, the V gene TRBV7-9; the D gene is possibly TRBD1 (5 bases). There are 12 residues in the CDR3. The germline V and J ends were trimmed by 4 bases and 10 bases, with 13 bases remaining between them. In germline, CDR1 is SEHNR, CDR2 FQNEAQ (reference sequence). The CDR3 protein is CASSYVQEFYTF. DNA for the CDR3: TGTGCCAGCAGCTACGTACAGGAATTCTACACCTTC.

The chain is built from TRBV27 and TRBJ1-6, with a weak D call TRBD1 (6 bases). The germline V gene has CDR1 MNHEY and CDR2 SMNVEV (reference sequence). The CDR3 has 16 residues. With 4 bases removed from V and 5 bases from J, the gap between germline ends came to 15 bases. The CDR3 coding sequence is TGTGCCAGCAGTTCATCCGGGACAAGAAATAATTCACCCCTCCACTTT. As protein: CASSSSGTRNNSPLHF.

This clonotype was seen a handful of times. A read error is possible here, since a much larger clone lies one base away. The chain uses TRBV10-3 and TRBJ2-5, with 8 bases lining up with TRBD2. The J segment lost 4 bases and the V segment lost 10 bases, leaving 11 bases of the junction unmatched. Germline CDR1 and CDR2: ENHRY and SYGVKD. The CDR3 is 14 amino acids. The CDR3 region has the DNA TGTGCCAACTCTCCTACCGGGAGGGGAGAGACCCAGTACTTC. Its translation: CANSPTGRGETQYF.

This clonotype was found a few times. This chain links TRBV5-1 with TRBJ2-3; D unresolved. This CDR3 comprises 14 residues. V was trimmed by 7 bases and J by 0 bases, leaving 12 bases between them. From germline, CDR1 is SGHRS and CDR2 YFSETQ. The CDR3 reads CASHTQLSTDTQYF. CDR3 nucleotide sequence: TGCGCCAGCCATACACAGCTGAGCACAGATACGCAGTATTTT.

The chain has TRBV9 and TRBJ1-1, with 10 bases aligning to TRBD1. The CDR3 consists of 17 residues. The V gene end was trimmed by 4 bases and the J gene end by 0 bases; junction bases not matched to a gene: 9. The germline gives CDR1 SGDLS, CDR2 YYNGEE. CDR3 protein: CASSSSGTGAMNTEAFF. The CDR3 region has the DNA TGTGCCAGCAGCTCGTCCGGGACAGGGGCGATGAACACTGAAGCTTTCTTT.

As concerns this clonotype: The junction departs from germline at one end; a sequencing error may be responsible. The rearrangement joins TRBV20-1 to TRBJ2-1, with 8 bases fitting TRBD1. The germline CDR1 and CDR2 sequences are DFQATT and SNEGSKA (reference sequence). CDR3 length equals 15 residues. This CDR3 reads CSARDGTGQYSEQFF. The CDR3 DNA follows: TGCAGTGCCCGCGACGGGACAGGACAATACAGTGAGCAGTTCTTC.

As concerns this clonotype: A read error may produce the germline difference seen at one junction end. The J gene is TRBJ2-5, the V gene TRBV6-6; D is possibly TRBD1 (5 bases). This CDR3 has 13 residues. Germline-derived CDR1 and CDR2 are MNHNY and SVGAGI (reference sequence). The CDR3 loop reads CASSFDSQGTQYF. In DNA form, the CDR3 reads TGTGCCAGCAGCTTCGACAGCCAAGGGACCCAGTACTTC.

In this sample, this clonotype turned up a few times. The gene calls are TRBV5-1 and TRBJ2-1; 11 nucleotides agree with TRBD2. V lost 4 bases to trimming and J lost 4 bases; unmatched junction nucleotides: 13. The CDR3 runs to 18 residues. CDR1 is SGHRS, CDR2 YFSETQ, per germline. This CDR3 reads CASSTYPGRLAGYNEQFF. For the CDR3, the DNA is TGCGCCAGCAGCACTTACCCCGGGAGACTAGCGGGGTACAATGAGCAGTTCTTC.

The table lists this clonotype with a count of one. This may be a read error: a much more frequent sequence differs by one nucleotide. The chain has TRBV20-1 and TRBJ2-4, with 10 bases lining up with TRBD1. Per germline, CDR1 DFQATT and CDR2 SNEGSKA (reference sequence). The CDR3 is made up of 16 amino acids. CDR3 coding DNA: TGCGGTGCTAGAGATCCCCGGACAGGGGGAGAGGGGGGGCAGTACTTC. Translated, it gives CGARDPRTGGEGGQYF.